A selection of T cell receptor beta chains follows, all from one sample in a study of tumor and adjacent non-tumor tissue in lung cancer. MiXCR, run by TCRdb on the multiplex PCR reads, gives a single entry per CDR3 protein. Among approximately 66,000 distinct CDR3 sequences listed, 61% were seen once. The sample taken for sequencing was distant non-tumor lung tissue. The origin of the receptors is a man aged 65-85 years with non-small cell lung cancer. Both conserved end residues are part of each CDR3. The D gene is left open where the match is weak. Clone size is stated in some rows and not others, as once, few, many or a class when expanded.

V	J	D	size	DNA	CDR3
TRBV11-3	TRBJ2-3	-	-	TGTGCCAGCAGCTTCCCGGCACAGGGCCTCCAGACAGCAGATACGCAGTATTTT	CASSFPAQGLQTADTQYF
TRBV20-1	TRBJ1-1	-	many	TGCAGTGCTAGTGTAATGAACACTGAAGCTTTCTTT	CSASVMNTEAFF
TRBV7-9	TRBJ1-5	-	-	TGTGCCAGCAGCTTCCACAGTAGCAATCAGCCCCAGGATTTT	CASSFHSSNQPQDF
TRBV12-3/TRBV12-4	TRBJ2-7	-	many	TGTGCCAGCAGTTTGGTGGGGGCTTTTTCCTACGAGCAGTACTTC	CASSLVGAFSYEQYF
TRBV14	TRBJ1-2	-	-	TGTGCCAGCAGCCATGTCGGAGGAGATGGCTACACCTTC	CASSHVGGDGYTF
TRBV5-1	TRBJ1-3	-	-	TGCGCCAGCAGCCCGGGACACTCTCGAAACACCATATATTTT	CASSPGHSRNTIYF
TRBV6-1	TRBJ2-7	-	-	TGTACCAGCAACGGCCAGGCCTCTTCCTACGAGCAGTACTTC	CTSNGQASSYEQYF
TRBV5-4	TRBJ1-2	TRBD1	medium-sized	TGTGCCAGCAGCTACCCGGGACAGGACATCTATGGCTACACCTTC	CASSYPGQDIYGYTF
TRBV28	TRBJ2-5	-	many	TGTGCCAGCAGTTTCAAGACCCAGTACTTC	CASSFKTQYF
TRBV7-8	TRBJ2-1	-	-	TGTGCCAGCAGCTTAGCGATGACGAATGAGCAGTTCTTC	CASSLAMTNEQFF
TRBV6-5	TRBJ2-7	-	-	TGTGCCTGCAGTTACTCCTCGGACGGCAGAAGCAAGCAGTACTTC	CACSYSSDGRSKQYF
TRBV29-1	TRBJ2-1	TRBD1	many	TGCAGCGTTGCCGGGACAGCGGTTGGAAATGAGCAGTTCTTC	CSVAGTAVGNEQFF
TRBV7-8	TRBJ1-5	-	-	TGTGTCAGCAGCTTATTGCCAGGGGAGACACAACCCCAGCATTTT	CVSSLLPGETQPQHF
TRBV6-2/TRBV6-3	TRBJ2-3	-	medium-sized	TGTGCCAGCAGTTACACCACCTCGGGTGCTAGATCCACAGATACGCAGTATTTT	CASSYTTSGARSTDTQYF
TRBV4-1	TRBJ2-2	-	few	TGCACCAGCAGCCAAGATCGGGGGCAGGGGTTAAGCCAACGGGAGCTGTTTTTT	CTSSQDRGQGLSQRELFF
TRBV11-2	TRBJ1-4	-	-	TGTGCCAGTAGCCCGATGGAGGGTCAAAAACTGTTTTTC	CASSPMEGQKLFF
TRBV29-1	TRBJ2-1	TRBD2	-	TGCAGCGTTGAAGTGACTAGCGGGACGTACAATGAGCAGTTCTTC	CSVEVTSGTYNEQFF
TRBV11-2	TRBJ2-2	-	once	TGTGCCAGCAGCTTAAGTTTCGGGCACACCGGGGAGCTGTTTTTC	CASSLSFGHTGELFF
TRBV4-2	TRBJ2-7	TRBD1	-	TGTGTCAGCAGCCGTGGACAGGGCGCTTCCTACGAGCAGTACTTC	CVSSRGQGASYEQYF
TRBV6-6	TRBJ2-7	TRBD2	-	TGTGCCAGCAATTATCGGGAGGGATACTACGAGCAGTACTTC	CASNYREGYYEQYF
TRBV4-1	TRBJ2-1	TRBD2	many	TGCGCCAGCAGCCAAGATCTAGGGCGGGGGGCCGGGAATGAGCAGTTCTTC	CASSQDLGRGAGNEQFF
TRBV28	TRBJ2-3	-	-	TGTGCCAACAGTTTCGTTCAGTGCACAGATACACAGTATTTT	CANSFVQCTDTQYF
TRBV6-2/TRBV6-3	TRBJ1-1	-	-	TGTGTCAGCAGCCTCAGGACAAGCATTGAAGCTTTCTTT	CVSSLRTSIEAFF
TRBV5-3	TRBJ2-5	TRBD2	many	TGTGCCAGAAGCCCGGGACTAGCGGTCTTCCAAGAGACCCAGTACTTC	CARSPGLAVFQETQYF
TRBV14	TRBJ1-1	-	-	TGTGCCAGCAGCCAAGAAAGAAATCGGGGGGCCGGTGCTTTCTTT	CASSQERNRGAGAFF
TRBV7-9	TRBJ1-1	TRBD1	-	TGTGCCAGCAGCGTAATGGGACAGGGGTCTGAGGAAGCTTTCTTT	CASSVMGQGSEEAFF